The clone carrying this T cell receptor (beta chain) turned up a few times. This CDR3 is 15 amino acids long. V dropped 3 bases and J dropped 5 bases, with 16 bases sitting between them. Germline V lookup: CDR1 SGHAT, CDR2 FQNNGV. This sample is drawn from a study of blood T cells in healthy people across ages. Through a sample-barcoded 5' primer and a J-beta primer mix, a second PCR was run for roughly 7 to 11 cycles. TCRdb recomputed calls from the 5' RACE reads with MiXCR, one row per CDR3 protein. The sample holds some 670,000 distinct CDR3 sequences; roughly half are singletons and the top ten take roughly 13%.

Sequencing was carried out using blood. This receptor was obtained from a woman of 80 years or more in good health. V and J are TRBV11-2 and TRBJ1-1; no clear D. The CDR3 is CASSLAVHPGTEAFF. The CDR3 bases are TGTGCCAGCAGCTTGGCGGTCCACCCTGGGACTGAAGCTTTCTTT.